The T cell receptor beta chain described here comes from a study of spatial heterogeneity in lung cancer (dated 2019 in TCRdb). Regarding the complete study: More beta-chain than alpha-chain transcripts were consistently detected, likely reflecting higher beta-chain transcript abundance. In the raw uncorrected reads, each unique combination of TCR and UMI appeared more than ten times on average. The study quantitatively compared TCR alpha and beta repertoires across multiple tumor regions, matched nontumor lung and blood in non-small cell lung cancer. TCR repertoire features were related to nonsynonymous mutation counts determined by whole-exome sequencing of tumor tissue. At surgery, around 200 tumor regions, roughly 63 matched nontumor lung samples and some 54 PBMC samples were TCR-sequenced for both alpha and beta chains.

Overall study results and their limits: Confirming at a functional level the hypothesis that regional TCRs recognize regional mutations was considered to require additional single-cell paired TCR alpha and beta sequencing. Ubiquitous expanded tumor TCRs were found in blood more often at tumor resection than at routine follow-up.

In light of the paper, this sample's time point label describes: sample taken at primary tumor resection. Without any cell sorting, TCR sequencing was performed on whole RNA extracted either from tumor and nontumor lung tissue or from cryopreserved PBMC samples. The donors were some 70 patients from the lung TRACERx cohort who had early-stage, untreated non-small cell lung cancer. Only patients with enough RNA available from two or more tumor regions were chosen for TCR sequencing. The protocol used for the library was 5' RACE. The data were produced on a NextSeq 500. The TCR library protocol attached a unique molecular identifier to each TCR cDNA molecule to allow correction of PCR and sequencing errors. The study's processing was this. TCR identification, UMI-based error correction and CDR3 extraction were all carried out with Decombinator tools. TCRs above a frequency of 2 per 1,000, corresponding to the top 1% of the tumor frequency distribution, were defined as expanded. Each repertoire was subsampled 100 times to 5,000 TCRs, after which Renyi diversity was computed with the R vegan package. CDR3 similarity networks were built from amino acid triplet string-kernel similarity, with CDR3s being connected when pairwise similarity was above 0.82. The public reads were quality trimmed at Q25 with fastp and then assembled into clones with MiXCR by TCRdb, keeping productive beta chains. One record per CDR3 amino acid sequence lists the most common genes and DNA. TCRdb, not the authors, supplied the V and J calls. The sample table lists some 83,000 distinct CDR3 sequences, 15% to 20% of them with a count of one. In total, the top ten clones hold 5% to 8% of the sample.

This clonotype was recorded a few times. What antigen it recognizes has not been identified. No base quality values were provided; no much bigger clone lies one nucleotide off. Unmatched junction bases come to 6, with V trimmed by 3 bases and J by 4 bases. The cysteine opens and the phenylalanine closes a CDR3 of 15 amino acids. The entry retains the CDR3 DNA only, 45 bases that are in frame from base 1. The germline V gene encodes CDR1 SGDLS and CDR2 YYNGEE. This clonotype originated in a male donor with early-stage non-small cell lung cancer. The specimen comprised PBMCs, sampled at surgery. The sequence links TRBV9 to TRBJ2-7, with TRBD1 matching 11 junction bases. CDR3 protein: CASSASGTGGYEQYF. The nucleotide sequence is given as TGTGCCAGCAGCGCCTCCGGGACAGGGGGATACGAGCAGTACTTC. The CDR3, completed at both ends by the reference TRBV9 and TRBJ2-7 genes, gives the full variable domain DSGVTQTPKHLITATGQRVTLRCSPRSGDLSVYWYQQSLDQGLQFLIQYYNGEERAKGNILERFSAQQFPDLHSELNLSSLELGDSALYFCASSASGTGGYEQYFGPGTRLTVT.